This paragraph covers one T cell receptor beta chain sequence. Antigen: not known. PCR amplification relied on 60 Vbeta primers (plus 13 Jbeta primers). Only in-frame clones appear in the TCRdb table, and some are missing; sequencing was by immunoSEQ multiplex PCR. The data show about 55,000 clones, about 82% seen once. This sample is part of a study of cytomegalovirus exposure and HLA in healthy donors. The study's findings and limits: Later analysis reportedly placed an Asian-associated ancestry cluster below the roughly 600-donor mean in N-insertions. Among the sequence variants, a highly shared cluster was likely an artifact of sequencing.

Trimming pared 0 bases from V and 5 bases from J, leaving 11 bases between. There are 15 residues in the CDR3. Germline V gene sequence: CDR1 SGDLS, CDR2 YYNGEE. The material sequenced was PBMCs. The gene calls are TRBV9 and TRBJ1-4; D is perhaps TRBD1 (5 bases). This TCR was recovered from a man under 40 in good health and CMV-seronegative. The chain's CDR3 is CASSVAPGLNEKLFF. For the CDR3, the DNA is TGTGCCAGCAGCGTAGCTCCAGGGCTAAATGAAAAACTGTTTTTT.